What follows is one TCR beta chain and its context. This specimen comes from a study of blood T cell repertoires in COVID-19. At the level of the study: The cDNA or gDNA used as material had been derived from T cells, B-cell-depleted T cells, or PBMCs.

Generated by immunoSEQ multiplex PCR, the TCRdb table keeps only in-frame clones and is missing some. This table holds 250,000 to 300,000 clones, 84% found once. Trimming removed 4 bases from V and 7 bases from J, with 8 bases in between. This CDR3 contains 12 residues. CDR1 is MNHEY, CDR2 SMNVEV, per germline (reference sequence). The chain couples TRBV27 to TRBJ2-1; D possibly corresponds to TRBD2 (6 bases). The TCR originated in a man over 45 who had recovered from COVID-19. The material sequenced was PBMCs or T cells enriched from blood (not recorded which). The DNA for the CDR3 is TGTGCCAGCAGTTGGCGGGGTAATGAGCAGTTCTTC. It translates to CASSWRGNEQFF.